This is a list of T cell receptor beta chains from one sample in a study of cytomegalovirus exposure and HLA in healthy donors. Profiling relied on immunoSEQ multiplex PCR, and the TCRdb table lists in-frame clones only, not all of them. The top ten hold around 2.2% of the sample, which has about 140,000 clones, 80% seen once. Sequencing used PBMCs. The receptors derive from a man aged 25 to 40 in good health and CMV-seronegative. CDR3s include the opening cysteine and the closing phenylalanine or tryptophan. D genes are given only for firm matches. Size is omitted from some rows. Given values are once, few, many or a class for expanded clones.

j_call clone_size v_call cdr3_length d_call cdr3_aa cdr3_nt
TRBJ1-5 few TRBV27 13 - CASSLEETQPQHF TGTGCCAGCAGTTTGGAGGAAACTCAGCCCCAGCATTTT
TRBJ1-1 - TRBV23-1 15 - CASSQMGSRGTEAFF TGCGCCAGCAGTCAAATGGGTAGTAGAGGCACTGAAGCTTTCTTT
TRBJ2-3 once TRBV7-2 14 TRBD1 CASRPGTGPDTQYF TGTGCCAGCAGGCCCGGGACAGGCCCAGATACGCAGTATTTT
TRBJ1-2 - TRBV2 14 TRBD1 CASSGQGGNYGYTF TGTGCCAGCAGTGGACAGGGGGGGAACTATGGCTACACCTTC
TRBJ2-7 - TRBV14 12 - CASSRSSYEQYF TGTGCCAGCAGCCGGAGCTCCTACGAGCAGTACTTC
TRBJ2-5 - TRBV19 11 TRBD1 CACRGQETQYF TGTGCCTGCAGGGGGCAGGAGACCCAGTACTTC
TRBJ2-1 - TRBV6-4 15 - CATPCLRQENNEQFF TGTGCCACCCCGTGTTTGAGACAAGAGAACAATGAGCAGTTCTTC
TRBJ2-1 - TRBV20-1 11 - CSAYSGNEQFF TGCAGTGCGTACTCCGGCAATGAGCAGTTCTTC
TRBJ2-1 - TRBV12-5 15 TRBD2 CASGLWASGRNEQFF TGTGCTAGTGGTTTGTGGGCTAGCGGGAGGAATGAGCAGTTCTTC
TRBJ2-5 - TRBV30 14 TRBD1 CAWNRDRAQETQYF TGTGCCTGGAACCGCGACAGGGCCCAAGAGACCCAGTACTTC
TRBJ1-2 - TRBV6-1 12 - CASSLNNYGYTF TGTGCCAGCAGTCTAAATAACTATGGCTACACCTTC
TRBJ2-1 - TRBV23-1 15 TRBD1 CASRGQGPPYNEQFF TGCGCCAGCAGGGGACAGGGGCCCCCCTACAATGAGCAGTTCTTC
TRBJ2-1 - TRBV6-4 16 TRBD2 CASSVVPAGGYNEQFF TGTGCCAGCAGTGTTGTCCCAGCGGGAGGTTACAATGAGCAGTTCTTC
TRBJ2-7 - TRBV10-1 16 TRBD2 CASSEGGREGTYEQYF TGCGCCAGCAGTGAGGGGGGGCGGGAGGGAACCTACGAGCAGTACTTC
TRBJ2-7 - TRBV7-9 15 TRBD1 CASSLVPGQEYEQYF TGTGCCAGCAGCTTAGTCCCGGGACAGGAATACGAGCAGTACTTC
TRBJ1-1 - TRBV7-9 14 TRBD1 CASSIGQGQTGAFF TGTGCCAGCAGCATCGGACAGGGCCAGACTGGAGCTTTCTTT
TRBJ2-1 once TRBV5-8 18 TRBD2 CASSLVLAGVTPYNEQFF TGTGCCAGCAGCTTAGTGCTAGCGGGAGTAACTCCCTACAATGAGCAGTTCTTC
TRBJ2-3 - TRBV7-6 15 TRBD1 CASSRPGQGKDTQYF TGTGCCAGCAGCCGACCGGGACAGGGGAAAGATACGCAGTATTTT
TRBJ1-4 - TRBV27 14 - CASSLVAGGEKLFF TGTGCCAGCAGTTTAGTGGCAGGAGGCGAAAAACTGTTTTTT
TRBJ2-7 few TRBV7-2 15 TRBD2 CASSLGLAGSYEQYF TGTGCCAGCAGCTTAGGACTAGCGGGAAGCTACGAGCAGTACTTC
TRBJ1-2 - TRBV18 14 TRBD1 CASSPPGQGYGYTF TGTGCCAGCTCACCACCGGGACAGGGCTATGGCTACACCTTC
TRBJ2-3 - TRBV9 13 TRBD2 CASSVLAGDTQYF TGTGCCAGCAGCGTACTAGCGGGAGATACGCAGTATTTT
TRBJ1-1 - TRBV5-4 15 TRBD1 CASSPKGQGNTEAFF TGTGCCAGCAGCCCAAAGGGACAGGGGAACACTGAAGCTTTCTTT
TRBJ2-7 - TRBV5-6 16 TRBD2 CASSPVSLAGPYEQYF TGTGCCAGCAGCCCGGTGAGCCTAGCGGGACCCTACGAGCAGTACTTC
TRBJ1-3 - TRBV5-1 13 - CASSPGSGNTIYF TGCGCCAGCAGTCCCGGTTCTGGAAACACCATATATTTT
TRBJ2-3 - TRBV5-6 16 TRBD2 CASSSSLAGVRDTQYF TGTGCCAGCAGCTCAAGCCTAGCGGGAGTGAGAGATACGCAGTATTTT
TRBJ1-1 - TRBV4-2 15 - CASSQDPHKNTEAFF TGTGCCAGCAGCCAAGATCCCCACAAGAACACTGAAGCTTTCTTT
TRBJ1-4 - TRBV5-6 17 - CASSLFVFGHSNEKLFF TGTGCCAGCAGCTTATTTGTCTTCGGACACTCAAATGAAAAACTGTTTTTT
TRBJ2-5 once TRBV7-9 15 TRBD2 CASSLGTSGIETQYF TGTGCCAGCAGCTTAGGGACTAGCGGGATTGAGACCCAGTACTTC
TRBJ1-2 - TRBV5-1 14 - CASSLRESNYGYTF TGCGCCAGCAGCTTGAGGGAGTCGAACTATGGCTACACCTTC
TRBJ2-1 - TRBV4-1 17 - CASSQEIGSSGYNEQFF TGCGCCAGCAGCCAAGAGATCGGGAGTAGCGGTTACAATGAGCAGTTCTTC
TRBJ2-3 once TRBV6-5 15 - CASSYQGMSTDTQYF TGTGCCAGCAGTTATCAGGGGATGAGCACAGATACGCAGTATTTT
TRBJ1-2 - TRBV11-3 15 TRBD1 CASSPNRDSSYGYTF TGTGCCAGCAGCCCGAACCGGGACAGCTCCTATGGCTACACCTTC
TRBJ2-4 - TRBV4-1 14 - CASSLRTDWNIQYF TGCGCCAGCAGCCTTCGGACAGACTGGAACATTCAGTACTTC
TRBJ2-6 - TRBV9 15 - CASSVASSGANVLTF TGTGCCAGCAGCGTAGCCTCCTCTGGGGCCAACGTCCTGACTTTC
TRBJ2-1 - TRBV14 15 - CASSQGEKVLNEQFF TGTGCCAGCAGCCAAGGGGAGAAGGTTCTCAATGAGCAGTTCTTC
TRBJ2-7 - TRBV18 12 TRBD2 CASSPGREWQYF TGTGCCAGCTCACCAGGGAGGGAATGGCAGTACTTC
TRBJ2-7 few TRBV7-9 14 TRBD1 CASSRTGIFYEQYF TGTGCCAGCAGCCGGACAGGGATCTTCTACGAGCAGTACTTC
TRBJ2-4 - TRBV10-3 15 TRBD1 CAISPGTGIVNIQYF TGTGCCATCAGCCCCGGGACAGGGATAGTAAACATTCAGTACTTC
TRBJ2-2 - TRBV5-1 16 TRBD1 CASSPTGGPNTGELFF TGCGCCAGCAGCCCGACAGGGGGCCCGAACACCGGGGAGCTGTTTTTT
TRBJ1-2 - TRBV7-6 13 - CASSHPRTNGYTF TGTGCCAGCAGCCATCCGAGGACAAATGGCTACACCTTC
TRBJ1-2 - TRBV4-1 17 TRBD1 CASSQAGTGGLVYGYTF TGCGCCAGCAGCCAAGCCGGGACAGGGGGTCTAGTCTATGGCTACACCTTC
TRBJ2-3 - TRBV5-1 14 - CASSQAGTTDTQYF TGCGCCAGCAGCCAGGCAGGGACTACAGATACGCAGTATTTT
TRBJ2-3 - TRBV5-4 14 - CASSLGEEENTQYF TGTGCCAGCAGCTTGGGGGAGGAGGAAAATACGCAGTATTTT
TRBJ1-1 few TRBV2 15 - CASSLQGLGNTEAFF TGTGCCAGCTCATTGCAGGGTCTGGGGAATACTGAAGCTTTCTTT